This TCR beta chain comes out of a study of brain T cells in children with intractable seizures. Of note for this clone: The target antigen is unknown.

V was shortened by 6 bases and J by 5 bases, with 10 bases between the two germline ends. This CDR3 has 12 residues. The protocol was immunoSEQ multiplex PCR, while the TCRdb copy is restricted to in-frame clones and leaves out a portion. This repertoire shows about 320,000 clones, over 90% found once; its top ten account for roughly 5.7%. Findings and caveats of the study: Pre-surgery blood may have been undersampled, hiding some clones.

As for time point: blood from clinic visit 5 months post-surgery; TSC patient then seizure free. The gene calls are TRBV12-3 or TRBV12-4 and TRBJ2-5; D call uncertain. This clonotype originated in a boy in the first two years of life with tuberous sclerosis and intractable seizures. The sample in question was peripheral blood, obtained around 5 months after surgery. As DNA, the CDR3 is TGTGCCAGCAGGATGGAAAGGGAGACCCAGTACTTC. This sequence encodes CASRMERETQYF.